Here is one TCR beta chain with its context. Its matching antigen is unknown. Libraries were prepared by immunoSEQ multiplex PCR; TCRdb keeps only in-frame clonotypes and omits some of them. The table lists about 160,000 clones, around 93% of them singletons. Germline V gene lookup returns CDR1 MNHEY and CDR2 SVGAGI. V was clipped by 8 bases and J by 5 bases; unmatched bases: 14. The CDR3 runs 15 residues. The data originate from a study of T cell responses to AZD1222 COVID-19 vaccine. Study observations and caveats: Per reports, nearly half of all spike-specific TCRs target regions that are unmutated in variants.

The genes are TRBV6-5 and TRBJ1-1; 7 positions agree with TRBD1. This receptor was obtained from an adult in good health. This specimen was peripheral blood, taken on day 0 of AZD1222 vaccination. CDR3 residues: CASRTGVLVGTEAFF. CDR3 nucleotide sequence: TGTGCCAGCCGAACAGGGGTCCTCGTCGGAACTGAAGCTTTCTTT.